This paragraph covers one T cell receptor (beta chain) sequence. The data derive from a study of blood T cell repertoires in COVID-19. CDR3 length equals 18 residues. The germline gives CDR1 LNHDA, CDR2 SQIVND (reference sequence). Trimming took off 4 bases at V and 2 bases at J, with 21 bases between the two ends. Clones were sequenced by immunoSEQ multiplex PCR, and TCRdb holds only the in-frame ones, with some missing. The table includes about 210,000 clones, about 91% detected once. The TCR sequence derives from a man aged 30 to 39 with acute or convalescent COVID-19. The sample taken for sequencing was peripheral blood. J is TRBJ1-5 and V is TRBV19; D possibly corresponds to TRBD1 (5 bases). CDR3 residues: CASSRPREGIVRNQPQHF. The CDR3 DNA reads TGTGCCAGTAGTAGACCCAGGGAAGGGATTGTCCGCAATCAGCCCCAGCATTTT.